This T cell receptor beta chain was identified during a study of vaccination and CD4 T cells after COVID-19. Described treatment: approximately nine-day PBMC culture with coronavirus spike peptide pools or control peptides (ViraFEST assay). First, ViraFEST expanded antigen-specific T cells with peptide pools, and next it sequenced the TCRs. Comment on this clonotype: Its antigen is unidentified.

After removal of 4 bases from V and 2 bases from J, the junction contained 12 bases not matched to a gene. Germline V gene sequence: CDR1 DFQATT, CDR2 SNEGSKA (reference sequence). The CDR3 sequence is 17 residues long. CD4+ T cells that had been cultured provided DNA sequenced with the Oncomine TCR Beta short-read assay. TCRdb analysed the PCR reads with MiXCR anew, one entry per CDR3 protein. The table shows around 18,000 distinct CDR3 sequences, with roughly 50% occurring only once. This TCR came from a human donor who had recovered from COVID-19. This material consisted of CD4+ T cells from blood, cultured in vitro, taken before SARS-CoV-2 vaccination. The chain combines TRBV20-1 with TRBJ2-2; 8 bases map to TRBD2. The CDR3 sequence is CSATTSGAGGNTGELFF. The DNA of the CDR3 is TGCAGTGCTACAACCTCTGGGGCGGGAGGAAACACCGGGGAGCTGTTTTTT.